This TCR beta chain was obtained from a study of immune evolution from preneoplasia to lung adenocarcinoma. The assay was immunoSEQ multiplex PCR, and TCRdb's table has in-frame clones only and misses some. The sample shows 4,300 or so clones, over 60% of them seen only once. Broader study findings: Later-stage lesions appeared to have more T cells, more diversity, less clonality.

The CDR3 extends over 18 amino acids. Between the mid-2010s and the late 2010s, patients underwent resection in Japan or China. Histologic diagnosis was independently verified by two lung pathologists. A word on this clone: Its antigen is unidentified.

This chain connects TRBV1 to TRBJ1-2; TRBD1, the table's D call, lacks a check against the DNA. TRBV1 is labeled a pseudogene. Sequenced material: FFPE adjacent normal lung tissue. This receptor was obtained from a person in their sixties or seventies with lung adenocarcinoma. The CDR3: CTSSDSAHRDRGPYGYTF. For the CDR3, the DNA is TGCACCAGCAGCGACTCTGCCCACCGGGACAGGGGACCCTATGGCTACACCTTC.